The sequence of this T cell receptor (beta chain) was determined in a study of T-cell memory formation after mild COVID-19. Germline V lookup: CDR1 MGHRA, CDR2 YSYEKL. CDR3 size: 14 residues. Trimming removed 3 bases from V and 9 bases from J, with 15 bases in between. MiXCR, applied by TCRdb to the 5' RACE reads, yields one record per CDR3 protein. The repertoire holds under 110,000 distinct CDR3 sequences, approximately 15% seen once, with 28% in the top ten. Input material: PBMCs or a T cell subset sorted from them (not recorded which). V gene TRBV4-1 combines with J gene TRBJ2-1; possible D gene TRBD2, 6 bases. This TCR was sampled from an adult woman who had mild COVID-19 (a few samples of this study predate the infection). Cell type and time point are not known. The CDR3 spells CASSHRLVGGEQFF. CDR3 bases: TGCGCCAGCAGCCACCGACTAGTTGGAGGTGAGCAGTTCTTC.